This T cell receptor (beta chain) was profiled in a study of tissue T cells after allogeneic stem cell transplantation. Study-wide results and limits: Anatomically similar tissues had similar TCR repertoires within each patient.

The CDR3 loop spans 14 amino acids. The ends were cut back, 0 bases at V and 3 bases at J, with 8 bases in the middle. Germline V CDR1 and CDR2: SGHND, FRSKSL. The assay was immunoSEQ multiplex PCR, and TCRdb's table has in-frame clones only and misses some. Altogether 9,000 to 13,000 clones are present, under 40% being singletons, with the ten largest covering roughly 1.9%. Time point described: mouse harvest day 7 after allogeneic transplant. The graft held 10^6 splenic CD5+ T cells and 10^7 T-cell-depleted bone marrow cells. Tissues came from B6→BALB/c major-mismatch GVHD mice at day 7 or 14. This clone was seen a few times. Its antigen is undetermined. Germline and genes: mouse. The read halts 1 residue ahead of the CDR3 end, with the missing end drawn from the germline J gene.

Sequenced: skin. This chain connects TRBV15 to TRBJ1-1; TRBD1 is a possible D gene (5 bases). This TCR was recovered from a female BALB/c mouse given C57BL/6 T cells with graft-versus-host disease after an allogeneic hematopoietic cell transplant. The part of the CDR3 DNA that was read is TGTGCCAGCAGTTTAGCCAGGGAACACACAGAAGTCTTC. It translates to CASSLAREHTEVF. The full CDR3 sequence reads CASSLAREHTEVFF. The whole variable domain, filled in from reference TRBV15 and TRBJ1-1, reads DAGVTQTPRHEVAEKGQTIILKCEPVSGHNDLFWYRQTKIQGLELLSYFRSKSLMEDGGAFKDRFKAEMLNSSFSTLKIQPTEPKDSAVYLCASSLAREHTEVFFGKGTRLTVV.